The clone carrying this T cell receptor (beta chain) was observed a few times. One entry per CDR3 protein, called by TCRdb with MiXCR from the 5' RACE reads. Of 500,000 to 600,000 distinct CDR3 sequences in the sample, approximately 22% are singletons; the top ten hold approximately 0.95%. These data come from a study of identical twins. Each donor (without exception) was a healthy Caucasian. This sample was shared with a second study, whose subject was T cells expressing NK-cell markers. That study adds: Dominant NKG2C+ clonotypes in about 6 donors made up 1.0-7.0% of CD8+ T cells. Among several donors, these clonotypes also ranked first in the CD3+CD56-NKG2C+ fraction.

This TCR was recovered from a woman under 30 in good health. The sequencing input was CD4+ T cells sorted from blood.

CDR3 region: CASSYRQTHQPQHF. CDR3 bases: TGTGCCAGCAGTTACCGGCAGACTCATCAGCCCCAGCATTTT. The V call is TRBV6-5, the J call TRBJ1-5, with unresolved D. Trimming left V 2 bases short and J 5 bases short, with 10 bases between. Germline lookup yields CDR1 MNHEY and CDR2 SVGAGI. CDR3 size: 14 residues.